The 15 T cell receptor beta chains listed next were all sequenced from one sample in a study of CXCR3-negative and CXCR3-positive naive CD8 T cells. UMI-tagged TRB cDNA libraries were built via 5' RACE. After re-calling the 5' RACE reads, TCRdb lists one entry per CDR3 protein, DNA absent. The table lists 55,000 to 70,000 distinct CDR3 sequences. These TCRs are of unknown antigen specificity. Whole-study results and caveats: Naive CXCR3-positive cells had TRB CDR3s more hydrophobic than those of CXCR3-negative naive cells.

The sequenced material came from naive CXCR3+ CD8+ T cells from blood. Subset here: CD45RO-CCR7+CD27+CD95- naive CD8+ T cells expressing CXCR3 (TNR3+). The receptors come from a human donor in good health. Some clones in this sample may be carry-over from other donors' samples.

The V and J genes are TRBV27 and TRBJ1-2. The germline gives CDR1 MNHEY, CDR2 SMNVEV (reference sequence). This CDR3 has 11 residues. The CDR3 here is CASLHNRDYTF.

V is TRBV21-1 and J is TRBJ2-7; checking the TCRdb D call of TRBD1 is not possible without DNA. TRBV21-1 is a pseudogene locus. The length of the CDR3 is 15 residues. The CDR3 loop is CASSKRRQASYEQYF.

CDR3 residues: CASSPLSNEQFF. The rearrangement uses TRBV12-3 or TRBV12-4 and TRBJ2-1; TCRdb proposes TRBD1, but this gene call is untestable without DNA. The CDR3 consists of 12 residues.

J is TRBJ2-1 and V is TRBV7-3; TCRdb reports TRBD2, a call that lacks DNA to check it against. CDR3 length: 17 amino acids. The V gene's germline CDR1 is SGHTA and CDR2 FQGTGA. CDR3 residues: CASSLDGGGASYNEQFF.

The gene calls are TRBV28 and TRBJ2-2; TCRdb designates TRBD1, a call that cannot be tested without DNA. Germline CDR1 and CDR2: MDHEN and SYDVKM. CDR3 length: 16 amino acids. CDR3 in amino acids: CASSWIWGYSTGELFF.

The chain carries TRBV7-6 and TRBJ1-4; TCRdb indicates TRBD1, and absent DNA this call remains unverified. The length of the CDR3 is 16 residues. CDR1 SGHVS and CDR2 FNYEAQ come from the germline V gene. CDR3 sequence reads: CASSLGEGGTNEKLFF. Full variable domain (rest looked up from reference TRBV7-6 and TRBJ1-4): GAGVSQSPRYKVTKRGQDVALRCDPISGHVSLYWYRQALGQGPEFLTYFNYEAQQDKSGLPNDRFSAERPEGSISTLTIQRTEQRDSAMYRCASSLGEGGTNEKLFFGSGTQLSVL.

V usage is TRBV12-3 or TRBV12-4 and J usage is TRBJ2-1; no DNA is available, so the TRBD2 call from TCRdb remains unchecked. The CDR3 covers 14 residues. Here the CDR3 reads CASRGYSHEGEQFF.

The chain recombines TRBV29-1 with TRBJ1-1; TCRdb outputs TRBD1, but without DNA this stays unchecked. CDR3 size: 14 residues. Per the germline V gene, CDR1 is SQVTM and CDR2 is ANQGSEA. The CDR3 protein is CSVAGQPMNTEAFF.

The J gene is TRBJ1-1, the V gene TRBV27. The length of the CDR3 is 14 residues. Germline values: CDR1 MNHEY, CDR2 SMNVEV (reference sequence). CDR3 protein: CASSLSPTNTEAFF.

The chain carries TRBV12-3 or TRBV12-4 and TRBJ2-5; checking the TCRdb D call of TRBD1 is not possible without DNA. The CDR3 contains 15 residues. The CDR3: CASNDGTPGLETQYF.

The rearrangement joins TRBV29-1 to TRBJ2-7. Germline V lookup: CDR1 SQVTM, CDR2 ANQGSEA. There are 12 residues in the CDR3. The CDR3 reads CSVVGIRLEQYF.

This chain joins TRBV7-9 and TRBJ2-7. There are 13 residues in the CDR3. The germline V gene encodes CDR1 SEHNR and CDR2 FQNEAQ (reference sequence). The CDR3 here is CASSGDSSYEQYF.

The V gene is TRBV7-6, the J gene TRBJ2-2; TCRdb outputs TRBD2, but without DNA this stays unchecked. The length of the CDR3 is 17 residues. Germline values: CDR1 SGHVS, CDR2 FNYEAQ. The CDR3 protein is CASSPHSTSQFAGELFF.

This sequence joins TRBV7-9 and TRBJ1-1; TCRdb picks TRBD1, but there is no DNA to check that call. This CDR3 comprises 15 residues. The germline CDR1 and CDR2 sequences are SEHNR and FQNEAQ (reference sequence). CDR3 sequence reads: CASSPVGQENTEAFF. The whole variable domain, filled in from reference TRBV7-9 and TRBJ1-1, reads DTGVSQNPRHKITKRGQNVTFRCDPISEHNRLYWYRQTLGQGPEFLTYFQNEAQLEKSRLLSDRFSAERPKGSFSTLEIQRTEQGDSAMYLCASSPVGQENTEAFFGQGTRLTVV.

V gene TRBV28 combines with J gene TRBJ2-4. In germline, CDR1 is MDHEN, CDR2 SYDVKM. The CDR3 consists of 15 residues. The CDR3: CASSYRGLAKNIQYF.